A selection of T cell receptor beta chains follows, all from one sample in a study of cytomegalovirus exposure and HLA in healthy donors. Sequencing used immunoSEQ multiplex PCR; TCRdb keeps in-frame clones, though not all of them. Among about 180,000 clones listed, around 83% were seen once. The sample taken for sequencing was PBMCs. Receptor source: a girl aged 2 to 9 in good health and CMV-seropositive. Each CDR3 is given without its conserved first and last residue. The order of the fields is V gene, D gene, J gene, clone size, CDR3 protein. The D gene is left open where the match is weak. Expanded clones get a size class; other rows say once, few or many, or leave the size out.

TRBV29-1,TRBD1,TRBJ2-7,-,SVEDPSGQAYEQY
TRBV6-5,-,TRBJ1-1,few,ASSLRQESSEAF
TRBV5-5,-,TRBJ1-4,-,ASSPHAAGIGEKLF
TRBV2,-,-,-,ASRRSSYEQY
TRBV4-1,-,TRBJ1-1,few,ASSQDSEGRAF
TRBV5-1,-,TRBJ1-2,-,ASSLAFAGKDYGYT
TRBV5-1,TRBD1,TRBJ2-1,-,ASSFGRTGRDEQF
TRBV7-2,TRBD2,TRBJ2-7,-,ASSLSLLAGVGEQY
TRBV7-6,-,TRBJ1-2,-,ASSFAQNYGYT
TRBV2,-,TRBJ2-2,-,ASSERAASVTGELF
TRBV4-1,-,TRBJ2-3,-,ASSQDRGLNTDTQY
TRBV5-1,-,TRBJ1-2,-,ASSLTRGSNYGYT
TRBV5-1,-,TRBJ2-1,-,ASSLEGDTVGEQF
TRBV12-5,TRBD1,TRBJ1-1,few,ASGLLFDRGFTEAF
TRBV19,-,TRBJ1-1,-,ASSIDSGGEAF
TRBV28,-,TRBJ2-1,-,ATQGWAEQF
TRBV5-4,TRBD2,TRBJ2-7,-,ASSSGTSPWEQY
TRBV5-4,-,TRBJ2-3,-,ASSLEGHFTDTQY
TRBV5-1,-,TRBJ1-1,few,ASSPGPGEEAF
TRBV27,-,TRBJ2-7,-,ASRPQPLRGEQY
TRBV5-1,TRBD1,TRBJ2-1,once,ASSFGQGPYNEQF
TRBV5-1,TRBD2,TRBJ2-7,few,ASSSASGRAQEQY
TRBV2,TRBD1,TRBJ1-1,few,ATQQGAMAEAF
TRBV15,-,TRBJ2-5,once,ATSINREIPQETQY
TRBV6-5,-,TRBJ2-3,-,ASGSNQGLTDTQY
TRBV5-5,-,TRBJ2-7,few,ASSGAQGSYEQY